This T cell receptor beta chain comes out of a study of CD8 T cells in ankylosing spondylitis. The CDR3 is made up of 15 amino acids. The V gene's germline CDR1 is SGHRS and CDR2 YFSETQ. With V trimmed by 2 bases and J by 9 bases, 6 bases remained unmatched. Molecular-barcoded quantitative 5'-RACE produced these TCR beta libraries. In TCRdb, the 5' RACE reads were re-called with MiXCR into one record per CDR3 protein. The sample lists roughly 490,000 distinct CDR3 sequences; about 5.4% were seen once. This clonotype has just a few counts. The antigen remains undetermined. Study-wide points: Disease-linked clones bore a CD8+ phenotype and were relatively rare in peripheral blood. Before this, some motif variants had been reported in reactive arthritis synovial fluid and blood. One TCR beta motif, made up of 7 or 8 highly homologous variants, appeared characteristic of ankylosing spondylitis blood. Reportedly, disease-linked clones are significantly enriched in ankylosing spondylitis patients' matched synovial fluid.

This receptor was obtained from a male donor with ankylosing spondylitis. The source material was blood, either unsorted or a sorted T cell fraction (not recorded which). The V and J genes are TRBV5-1 and TRBJ2-1, with TRBD2 matching 12 bases. The CDR3: CASSFGLAGSSEQFF. The CDR3 DNA reads as TGCGCCAGCAGCTTTGGACTAGCGGGATCTAGTGAGCAGTTCTTC.